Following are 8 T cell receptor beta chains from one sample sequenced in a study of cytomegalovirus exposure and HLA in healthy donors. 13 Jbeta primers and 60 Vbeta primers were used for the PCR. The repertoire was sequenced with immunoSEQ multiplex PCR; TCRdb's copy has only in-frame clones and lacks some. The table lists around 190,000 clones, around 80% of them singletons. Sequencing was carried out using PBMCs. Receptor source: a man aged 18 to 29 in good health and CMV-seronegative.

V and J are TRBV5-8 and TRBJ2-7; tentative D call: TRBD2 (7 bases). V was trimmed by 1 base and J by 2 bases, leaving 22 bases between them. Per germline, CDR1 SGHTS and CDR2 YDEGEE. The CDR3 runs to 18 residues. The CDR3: CASSLMASGGGGPYEQYF. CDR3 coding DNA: TGTGCCAGCAGCTTGATGGCTAGCGGAGGGGGAGGGCCCTACGAGCAGTACTTC.

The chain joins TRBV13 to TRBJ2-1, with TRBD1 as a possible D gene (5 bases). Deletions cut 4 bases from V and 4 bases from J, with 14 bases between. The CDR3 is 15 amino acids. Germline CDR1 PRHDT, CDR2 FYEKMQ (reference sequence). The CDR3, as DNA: TGTGCCAGCAGCTATGGCAGGGCGACGTACAATGAGCAGTTCTTC. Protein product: CASSYGRATYNEQFF.

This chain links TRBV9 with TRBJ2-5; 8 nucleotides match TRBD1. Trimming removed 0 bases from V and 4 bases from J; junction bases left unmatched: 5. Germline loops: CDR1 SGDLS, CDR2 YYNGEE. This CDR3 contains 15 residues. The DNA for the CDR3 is TGTGCCAGCAGCGTAGGACAGGGGTACGGAGAGACCCAGTACTTC. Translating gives CASSVGQGYGETQYF.

The CDR3 nucleotides read TGTGCCAGCAGTTTAGGCGGGGTCGATCAGCCCCAGCATTTT. Translating it yields CASSLGGVDQPQHF. This chain connects TRBV28 to TRBJ1-5; no definite D call. This CDR3 contains 14 residues. Germline values: CDR1 MDHEN, CDR2 SYDVKM. Trimming removed 2 bases from V and 5 bases from J, with 10 bases in between.

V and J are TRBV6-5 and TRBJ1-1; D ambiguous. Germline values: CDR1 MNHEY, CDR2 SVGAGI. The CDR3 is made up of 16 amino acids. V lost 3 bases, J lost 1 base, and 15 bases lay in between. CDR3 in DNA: TGTGCCAGCAGTTATTATACTGAGACGGGGAACACTGAAGCTTTCTTT. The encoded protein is CASSYYTETGNTEAFF.

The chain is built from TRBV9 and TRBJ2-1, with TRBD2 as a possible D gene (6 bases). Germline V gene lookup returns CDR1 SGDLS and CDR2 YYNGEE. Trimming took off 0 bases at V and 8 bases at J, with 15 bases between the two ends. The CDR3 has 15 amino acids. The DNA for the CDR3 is TGTGCCAGCAGCGTAGGGGGGAGGCTAGTCGATGAGCAGTTCTTC. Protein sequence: CASSVGGRLVDEQFF.

CDR3 loop: CASSLAVSSGSHEQYF. The CDR3 DNA follows: TGTGCCAGCAGCTTAGCAGTGAGTAGCGGGAGTCACGAGCAGTACTTC. The rearrangement joins TRBV7-2 to TRBJ2-7, with TRBD2 identical over 9 bases. CDR3 length: 16 amino acids. Germline values: CDR1 SGHTA, CDR2 FQGNSA. Losses at the gene ends were 0 bases for V and 5 bases for J; bases not matched to a gene: 8.

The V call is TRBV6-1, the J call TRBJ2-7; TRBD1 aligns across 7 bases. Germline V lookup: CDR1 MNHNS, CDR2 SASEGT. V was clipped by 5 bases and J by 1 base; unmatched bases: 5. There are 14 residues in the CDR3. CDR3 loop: CASSNRGPSYEQYF. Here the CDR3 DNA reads TGTGCCAGCAGTAACAGGGGACCTTCCTACGAGCAGTACTTC.